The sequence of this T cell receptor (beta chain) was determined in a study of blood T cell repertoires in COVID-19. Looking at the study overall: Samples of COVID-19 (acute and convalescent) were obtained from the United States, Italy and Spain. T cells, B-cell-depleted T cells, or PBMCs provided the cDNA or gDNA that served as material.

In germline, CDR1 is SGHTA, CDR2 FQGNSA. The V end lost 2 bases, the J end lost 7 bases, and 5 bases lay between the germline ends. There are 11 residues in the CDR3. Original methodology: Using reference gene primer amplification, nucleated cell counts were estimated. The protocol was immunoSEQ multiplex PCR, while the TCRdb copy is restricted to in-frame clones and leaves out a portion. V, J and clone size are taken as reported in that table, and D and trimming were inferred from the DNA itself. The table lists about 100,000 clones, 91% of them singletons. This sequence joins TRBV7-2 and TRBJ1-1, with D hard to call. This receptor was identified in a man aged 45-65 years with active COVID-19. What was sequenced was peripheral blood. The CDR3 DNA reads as TGTGCCAGCAGCTTATTTTATGAAGCTTTCTTT. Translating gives CASSLFYEAFF.